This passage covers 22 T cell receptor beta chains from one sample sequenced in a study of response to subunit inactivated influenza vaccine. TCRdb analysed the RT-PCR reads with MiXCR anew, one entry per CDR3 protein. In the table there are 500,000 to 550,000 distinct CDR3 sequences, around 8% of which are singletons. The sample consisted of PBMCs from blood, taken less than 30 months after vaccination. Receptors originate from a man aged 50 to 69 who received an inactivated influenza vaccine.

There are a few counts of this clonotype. The CDR3 loop reads CASSLVGTGYAGELFF. Written as DNA, the CDR3 is TGTGCCAGCAGTTTAGTGGGGACAGGGTATGCCGGGGAGCTGTTTTTT. The rearrangement links TRBV12-3 or TRBV12-4 to TRBJ2-2; 9 nucleotides match TRBD1. Trimming cost V 1 base and J 6 bases; bases outside gene matches: 6. This CDR3 is built from 16 residues.

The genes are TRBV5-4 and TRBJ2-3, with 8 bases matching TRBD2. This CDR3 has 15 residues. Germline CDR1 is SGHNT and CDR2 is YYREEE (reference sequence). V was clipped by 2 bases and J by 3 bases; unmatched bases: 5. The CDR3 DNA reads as TGTGCCAGCAGCTTCGGCGGCGGGGGGACAGATACGCAGTATTTT. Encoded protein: CASSFGGGGTDTQYF.

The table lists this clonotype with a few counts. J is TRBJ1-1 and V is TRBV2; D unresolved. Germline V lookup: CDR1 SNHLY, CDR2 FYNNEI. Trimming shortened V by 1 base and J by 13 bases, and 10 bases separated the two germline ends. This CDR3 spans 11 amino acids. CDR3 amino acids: CASSEGTGGFF. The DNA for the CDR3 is TGTGCCAGCAGTGAAGGGACTGGCGGTTTCTTT. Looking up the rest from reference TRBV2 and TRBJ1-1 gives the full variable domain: EPEVTQTPSHQVTQMGQEVILRCVPISNHLYFYWYRQILGQKVEFLVSFYNNEISEKSEIFDDQFSVERPDGSNFTLKIRSTKLEDSAMYFCASSEGTGGFFGQGTRLTVV.

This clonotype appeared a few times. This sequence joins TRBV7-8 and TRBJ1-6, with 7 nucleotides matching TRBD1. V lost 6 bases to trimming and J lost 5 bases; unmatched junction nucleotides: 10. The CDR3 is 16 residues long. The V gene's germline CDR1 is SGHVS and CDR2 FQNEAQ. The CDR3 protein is CASRRDRVSDNSPLHF. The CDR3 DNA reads TGTGCCAGCAGACGAGACAGGGTATCAGATAATTCACCCCTCCACTTT.

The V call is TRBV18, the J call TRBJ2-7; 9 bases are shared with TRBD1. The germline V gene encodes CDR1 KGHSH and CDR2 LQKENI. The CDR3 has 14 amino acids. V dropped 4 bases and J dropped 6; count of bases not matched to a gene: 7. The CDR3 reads CASSQGQGLAEQYF. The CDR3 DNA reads TGTGCCAGCTCACAGGGACAGGGTCTCGCCGAGCAGTACTTC.

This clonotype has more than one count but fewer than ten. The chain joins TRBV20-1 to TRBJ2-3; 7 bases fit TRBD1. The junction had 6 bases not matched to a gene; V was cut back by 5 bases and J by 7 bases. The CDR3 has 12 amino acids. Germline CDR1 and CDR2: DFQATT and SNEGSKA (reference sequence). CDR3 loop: CSAGTAAYTQYF. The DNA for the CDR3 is TGCAGTGCTGGGACAGCTGCATATACGCAGTATTTT.

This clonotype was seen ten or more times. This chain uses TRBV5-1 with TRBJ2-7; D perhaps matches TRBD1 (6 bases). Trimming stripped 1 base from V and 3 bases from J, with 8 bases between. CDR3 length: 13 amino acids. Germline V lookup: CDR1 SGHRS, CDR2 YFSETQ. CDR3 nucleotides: TGCGCCAGCAGCTTGTCAGGGGACTACGAGCAGTACTTC. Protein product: CASSLSGDYEQYF.

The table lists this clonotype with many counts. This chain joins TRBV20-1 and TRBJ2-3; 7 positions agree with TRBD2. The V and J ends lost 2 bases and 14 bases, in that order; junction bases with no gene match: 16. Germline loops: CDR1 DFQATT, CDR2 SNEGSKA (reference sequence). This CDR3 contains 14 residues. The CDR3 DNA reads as TGCAGTGCTAGACCCCCTAGCGGAGCCCTTATGTGGTATTTT. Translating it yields CSARPPSGALMWYF.

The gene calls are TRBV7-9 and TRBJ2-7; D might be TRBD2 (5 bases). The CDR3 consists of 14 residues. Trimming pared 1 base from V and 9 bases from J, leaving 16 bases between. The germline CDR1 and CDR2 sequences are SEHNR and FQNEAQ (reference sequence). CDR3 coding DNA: TGTGCCAGCAGCTTAGTTGCTCCTGACGGAGGGCAGTACTTC. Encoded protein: CASSLVAPDGGQYF.

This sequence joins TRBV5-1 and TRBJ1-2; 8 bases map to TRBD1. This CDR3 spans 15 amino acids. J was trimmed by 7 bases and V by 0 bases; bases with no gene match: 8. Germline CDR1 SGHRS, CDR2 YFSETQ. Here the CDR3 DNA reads TGCGCCAGCAGCTTGGACCGTTATGGGACAGGTGGCTACACCTTC. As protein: CASSLDRYGTGGYTF.

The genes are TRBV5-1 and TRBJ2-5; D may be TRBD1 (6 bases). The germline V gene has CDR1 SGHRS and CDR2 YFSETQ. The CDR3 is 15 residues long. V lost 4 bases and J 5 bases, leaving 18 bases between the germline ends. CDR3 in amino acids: CASSANSGDRETQYF. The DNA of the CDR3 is TGCGCCAGCAGCGCTAACTCAGGGGACCGCGAGACCCAGTACTTC.

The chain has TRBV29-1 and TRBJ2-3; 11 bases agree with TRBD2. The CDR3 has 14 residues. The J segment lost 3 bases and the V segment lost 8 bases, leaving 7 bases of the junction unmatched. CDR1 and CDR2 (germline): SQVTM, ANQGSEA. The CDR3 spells CSKTSGSRTDTQYF. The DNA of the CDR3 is TGCAGCAAAACTAGCGGGAGCAGGACAGATACGCAGTATTTT.

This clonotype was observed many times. The DNA of the CDR3 is TGTGCCAGCAGTGACAGGGGGTTGATCTCTGGAAACACCATATATTTT. Its translation: CASSDRGLISGNTIYF. The chain recombines TRBV6-1 with TRBJ1-3, with 7 nucleotides matching TRBD1. V lost 3 bases and J lost 0; bases outside the gene matches: 5. Germline CDR1 is MNHNS and CDR2 is SASEGT. This CDR3 region has 16 residues.

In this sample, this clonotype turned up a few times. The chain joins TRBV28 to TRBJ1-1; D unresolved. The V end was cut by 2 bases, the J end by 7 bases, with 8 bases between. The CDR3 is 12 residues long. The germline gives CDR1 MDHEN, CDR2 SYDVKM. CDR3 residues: CASSLNSYEAFF. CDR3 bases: TGTGCCAGCAGTTTAAACAGCTATGAAGCTTTCTTT.

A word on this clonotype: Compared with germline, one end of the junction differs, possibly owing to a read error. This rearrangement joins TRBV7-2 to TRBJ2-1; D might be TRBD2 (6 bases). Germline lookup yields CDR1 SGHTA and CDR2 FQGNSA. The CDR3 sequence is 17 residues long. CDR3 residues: CASSLALAGRSYNEEFF. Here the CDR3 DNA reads TGTGCCAGCAGCTTAGCTCTGGCAGGGAGGTCCTACAATGAGGAGTTCTTC.

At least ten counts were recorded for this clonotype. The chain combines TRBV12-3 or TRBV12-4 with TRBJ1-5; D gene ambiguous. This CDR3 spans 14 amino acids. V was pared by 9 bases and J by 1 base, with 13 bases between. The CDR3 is CASSLRRSNQPQHF. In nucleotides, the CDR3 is TGTGCCAGTAGCCTCCGGCGGAGCAATCAGCCCCAGCATTTT.

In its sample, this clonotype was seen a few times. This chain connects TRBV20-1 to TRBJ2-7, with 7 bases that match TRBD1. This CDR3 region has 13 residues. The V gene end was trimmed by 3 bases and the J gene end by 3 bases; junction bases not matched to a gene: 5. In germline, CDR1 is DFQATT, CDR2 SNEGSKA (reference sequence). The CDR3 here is CSASQGGRYEQYF. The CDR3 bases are TGCAGTGCTAGTCAAGGGGGCCGCTACGAGCAGTACTTC.

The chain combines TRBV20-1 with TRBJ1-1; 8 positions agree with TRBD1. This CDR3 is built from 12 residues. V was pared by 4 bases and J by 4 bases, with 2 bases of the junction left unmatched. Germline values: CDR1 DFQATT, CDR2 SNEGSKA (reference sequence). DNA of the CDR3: TGCAGTGCTAAAACAGGGGGCACTGAAGCTTTCTTT. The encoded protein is CSAKTGGTEAFF.

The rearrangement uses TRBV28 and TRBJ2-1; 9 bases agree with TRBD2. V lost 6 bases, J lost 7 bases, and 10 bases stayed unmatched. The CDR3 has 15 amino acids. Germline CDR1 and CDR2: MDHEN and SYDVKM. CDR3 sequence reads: CASSPVAGGTNEQFF. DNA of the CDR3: TGTGCCAGCAGCCCCGTGGCGGGAGGGACAAATGAGCAGTTCTTC.

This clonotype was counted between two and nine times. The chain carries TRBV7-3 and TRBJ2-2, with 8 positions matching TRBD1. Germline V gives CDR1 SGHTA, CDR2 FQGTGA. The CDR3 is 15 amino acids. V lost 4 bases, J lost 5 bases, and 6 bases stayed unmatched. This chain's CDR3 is CASSSGQVPTGELFF. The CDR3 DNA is TGTGCCAGCAGCTCGGGACAGGTTCCAACCGGGGAGCTGTTTTTT. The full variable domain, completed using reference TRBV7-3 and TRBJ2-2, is GAGVSQTPSNKVTEKGKYVELRCDPISGHTALYWYRQSLGQGPEFLIYFQGTGAADDSGLPNDRFFAVRPEGSVSTLKIQRTERGDSAVYLCASSSGQVPTGELFFGEGSRLTVL.

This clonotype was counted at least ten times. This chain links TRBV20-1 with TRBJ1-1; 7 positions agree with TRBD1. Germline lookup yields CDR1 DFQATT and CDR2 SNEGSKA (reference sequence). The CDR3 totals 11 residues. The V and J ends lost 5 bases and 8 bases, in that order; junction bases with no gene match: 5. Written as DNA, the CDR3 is TGCAGTGCTTCCCTGGGACAGGAAGCTTTCTTT. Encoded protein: CSASLGQEAFF.

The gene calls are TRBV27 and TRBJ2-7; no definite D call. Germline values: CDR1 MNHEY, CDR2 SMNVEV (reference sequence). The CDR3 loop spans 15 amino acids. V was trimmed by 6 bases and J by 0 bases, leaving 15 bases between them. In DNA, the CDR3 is TGTGCCAGCAGAGTCGGGCCCTCTCCCTCCTACGAGCAGTACTTC. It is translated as CASRVGPSPSYEQYF.